This T cell receptor beta chain was found in a study of molecular identifiers for immune sequencing clone quantification. Per the germline V gene, CDR1 is SQVTM and CDR2 is ANQGSEA. Trimming shortened V by 6 bases and J by 0 bases, and 16 bases separated the two germline ends. The CDR3 totals 15 residues. TCRdb re-derived calls from the PCR reads in MiXCR, one entry per CDR3 protein. The table has 460,000 or so distinct CDR3 sequences, around 23% seen once. General study findings and limits: Clones that had above 20 RNA copies took up over 97% of effector molecules but under 1% in naive cells.

This clonotype was seen repeatedly, ten times or more. No antigen is known for it. The chain links TRBV29-1 to TRBJ2-3; D is possibly TRBD2 (6 bases). Sample: naive CD8+ T cells from blood, with Jurkat cell RNA spiked in. The subset: FACS-sorted CD8+CD4-CCR7+CD45RA+ naive T cells. The receptor's source is a human donor in good health. Some libraries in this study had Jurkat cell RNA spiked in. DNA of the CDR3: TGCAGCGTCAGTTTTAGCGGAGCTAGCACAGATACGCAGTATTTT. Amino acids: CSVSFSGASTDTQYF.